A selection of T cell receptor beta chains follows, all from one sample in a study of blood T cell repertoires in COVID-19. Sequencing used immunoSEQ multiplex PCR; TCRdb keeps in-frame clones, though not all of them. The table lists 110,000 to 150,000 clones, about 82% of them singletons. The source material was PBMCs or T cells enriched from blood (not recorded which). These receptors were obtained from a woman in her 40s who had recovered from COVID-19. The CDR3 runs from the conserved cysteine through the conserved F or W. A D gene is named only where the DNA matches it firmly. Expanded clones are given a class, and other clones once, few, many or no size at all.

clone size: NA
CDR3 length: 12
D gene: NA
J gene: TRBJ2-7
V gene: TRBV19
CDR3 protein: CASSEGAYEQYF
CDR3 DNA: TGTGCCAGTAGTGAGGGAGCCTACGAGCAGTACTTC

clone size: few
CDR3 length: 17
D gene: NA
J gene: TRBJ1-6
V gene: TRBV19
CDR3 protein: CASSPGPGGADNSPLHF
CDR3 DNA: TGTGCCAGTAGTCCCGGCCCGGGGGGGGCCGATAATTCACCCCTCCACTTT

clone size: NA
CDR3 length: 16
D gene: NA
J gene: TRBJ2-4
V gene: TRBV25-1
CDR3 protein: CASSGNRVWGKNIQYF
CDR3 DNA: TGTGCCAGCAGTGGAAACAGGGTGTGGGGCAAAAACATTCAGTACTTC

clone size: NA
CDR3 length: 16
D gene: TRBD2
J gene: TRBJ2-3
V gene: TRBV28
CDR3 protein: CASSLDSGSSGDTQYF
CDR3 DNA: TGTGCCAGCAGTCTCGATAGCGGGAGTTCGGGAGATACGCAGTATTTT

clone size: NA
CDR3 length: 18
D gene: TRBD1
J gene: TRBJ1-2
V gene: TRBV2
CDR3 protein: CASSESDRALRDNYGYTF
CDR3 DNA: TGTGCCAGCAGTGAAAGCGACAGGGCCCTGAGGGATAACTATGGCTACACCTTC

clone size: NA
CDR3 length: 15
D gene: TRBD1
J gene: TRBJ1-2
V gene: TRBV19
CDR3 protein: CASSTWDRGRNGYTF
CDR3 DNA: TGTGCCAGTAGTACCTGGGACAGGGGGCGGAATGGCTACACCTTC

clone size: NA
CDR3 length: 13
D gene: NA
J gene: TRBJ1-3
V gene: TRBV2
CDR3 protein: CASRARSGNTIYF
CDR3 DNA: TGTGCCAGCAGAGCCCGCTCTGGAAACACCATATATTTT

clone size: few
CDR3 length: 14
D gene: NA
J gene: TRBJ1-2
V gene: TRBV30
CDR3 protein: CAWSPDLRADGYTF
CDR3 DNA: TGTGCCTGGAGTCCCGATTTGAGGGCAGATGGCTACACCTTC

clone size: NA
CDR3 length: 15
D gene: NA
J gene: TRBJ1-4
V gene: TRBV2
CDR3 protein: CASSPTGRANEKLFF
CDR3 DNA: TGTGCCAGCAGTCCCACAGGGCGGGCTAATGAAAAACTGTTTTTT

clone size: NA
CDR3 length: 14
D gene: NA
J gene: TRBJ2-6
V gene: TRBV5-8
CDR3 protein: CASRTGSGANVLTF
CDR3 DNA: TGTGCCAGCAGGACAGGCTCTGGGGCCAACGTCCTGACTTTC

clone size: once
CDR3 length: 16
D gene: TRBD2
J gene: TRBJ2-2
V gene: TRBV6-5
CDR3 protein: CASSYSRASGTGELFF
CDR3 DNA: TGTGCCAGCAGTTACTCGAGGGCTAGCGGGACCGGGGAGCTGTTTTTT

clone size: NA
CDR3 length: 15
D gene: TRBD2
J gene: TRBJ2-1
V gene: TRBV4-1
CDR3 protein: CASSQDLAGEREQFF
CDR3 DNA: TGCGCCAGCAGCCAAGATCTAGCGGGAGAACGTGAGCAGTTCTTC

clone size: NA
CDR3 length: 13
D gene: NA
J gene: TRBJ1-1
V gene: TRBV5-1
CDR3 protein: CASSLQINTEAFF
CDR3 DNA: TGCGCCAGCAGCTTACAGATCAACACTGAAGCTTTCTTT

clone size: NA
CDR3 length: 14
D gene: NA
J gene: TRBJ1-5
V gene: TRBV5-5
CDR3 protein: CASSLLENNQPQHF
CDR3 DNA: TGTGCCAGCAGCCTACTCGAGAACAATCAGCCCCAGCATTTT

clone size: NA
CDR3 length: 19
D gene: NA
J gene: TRBJ1-4
V gene: TRBV30
CDR3 protein: CAWRGGGTLGFATNEKLFF
CDR3 DNA: TGTGCCTGGAGGGGAGGGGGTACATTGGGATTTGCAACTAATGAAAAACTGTTTTTT

clone size: NA
CDR3 length: 12
D gene: TRBD2
J gene: TRBJ2-1
V gene: TRBV19
CDR3 protein: CASSWEGGEQFF
CDR3 DNA: TGTGCCAGTAGTTGGGAGGGCGGTGAGCAGTTCTTC

clone size: NA
CDR3 length: 14
D gene: NA
J gene: TRBJ2-5
V gene: TRBV10-3
CDR3 protein: CAISDPRTKETQYF
CDR3 DNA: TGTGCCATCAGTGACCCCAGGACTAAAGAGACCCAGTACTTC

clone size: few
CDR3 length: 16
D gene: NA
J gene: TRBJ1-2
V gene: TRBV18
CDR3 protein: CASSPPSGKTRDGYTF
CDR3 DNA: TGTGCCAGCTCACCACCGTCTGGGAAAACCAGGGATGGCTACACCTTC

clone size: NA
CDR3 length: 15
D gene: NA
J gene: TRBJ1-2
V gene: TRBV4-1
CDR3 protein: CASSPRAGEDYGYTF
CDR3 DNA: TGCGCCAGCAGCCCCCGGGCAGGGGAAGACTATGGCTACACCTTC

clone size: NA
CDR3 length: 14
D gene: NA
J gene: TRBJ1-2
V gene: TRBV5-4
CDR3 protein: CASSPQGLDYGYTF
CDR3 DNA: TGTGCCAGCAGCCCTCAGGGACTAGACTATGGCTACACCTTC

clone size: NA
CDR3 length: 10
D gene: NA
J gene: TRBJ1-5
V gene: TRBV29-1
CDR3 protein: CSVDDQPQHF
CDR3 DNA: TGCAGCGTTGACGATCAGCCCCAGCATTTT

clone size: NA
CDR3 length: 14
D gene: TRBD1
J gene: TRBJ1-4
V gene: TRBV5-1
CDR3 protein: CASSPGQENEKLFF
CDR3 DNA: TGCGCCAGCAGCCCGGGACAGGAGAATGAAAAACTGTTTTTT

clone size: NA
CDR3 length: 16
D gene: TRBD2
J gene: TRBJ2-5
V gene: TRBV9
CDR3 protein: CASSVGLGLAEETQYF
CDR3 DNA: TGTGCCAGCAGCGTAGGCCTCGGCCTAGCGGAAGAGACCCAGTACTTC

clone size: NA
CDR3 length: 15
D gene: TRBD2
J gene: TRBJ2-7
V gene: TRBV18
CDR3 protein: CASSPPGLASYEQYF
CDR3 DNA: TGTGCCAGCTCACCACCGGGACTAGCGTCCTACGAGCAGTACTTC

clone size: NA
CDR3 length: 13
D gene: TRBD1
J gene: TRBJ1-1
V gene: TRBV19
CDR3 protein: CASRPTGAFEAFF
CDR3 DNA: TGTGCCAGTAGACCTACAGGGGCCTTTGAAGCTTTCTTT

clone size: NA
CDR3 length: 16
D gene: TRBD1
J gene: TRBJ2-7
V gene: TRBV7-9
CDR3 protein: CASSSPGEGGPYEQYF
CDR3 DNA: TGTGCCAGCAGCTCCCCAGGGGAAGGGGGCCCCTACGAGCAGTACTTC

clone size: NA
CDR3 length: 13
D gene: TRBD1
J gene: TRBJ1-1
V gene: TRBV15
CDR3 protein: CATSRAQGDPGFF
CDR3 DNA: TGTGCCACCAGCAGAGCGCAGGGGGATCCAGGTTTCTTT

clone size: NA
CDR3 length: 15
D gene: TRBD1
J gene: TRBJ2-6
V gene: TRBV6-5
CDR3 protein: CASSPGGAGANVLTF
CDR3 DNA: TGTGCCAGCAGCCCAGGGGGCGCTGGGGCCAACGTCCTGACTTTC

clone size: once
CDR3 length: 17
D gene: NA
J gene: TRBJ1-2
V gene: TRBV27
CDR3 protein: CASSPLGGQGQIYGYTF
CDR3 DNA: TGTGCCAGCAGTCCCCTGGGAGGGCAGGGACAAATCTATGGCTACACCTTC

clone size: NA
CDR3 length: 18
D gene: NA
J gene: TRBJ1-2
V gene: TRBV3-1/TRBV3-2
CDR3 protein: CASSQVGPTSQRFYGYTF
CDR3 DNA: TGTGCCAGCAGCCAAGTTGGTCCAACCTCGCAGAGGTTTTATGGCTACACCTTC

clone size: NA
CDR3 length: 15
D gene: TRBD1
J gene: TRBJ1-1
V gene: TRBV9
CDR3 protein: CASSATGGGGTEAFF
CDR3 DNA: TGTGCCAGCAGCGCGACAGGGGGCGGTGGGACTGAAGCTTTCTTT

clone size: NA
CDR3 length: 14
D gene: NA
J gene: TRBJ2-5
V gene: TRBV11-3
CDR3 protein: CASSPRRPAGTQYF
CDR3 DNA: TGTGCCAGCAGCCCCCGGAGACCTGCGGGGACCCAGTACTTC

clone size: NA
CDR3 length: 14
D gene: NA
J gene: TRBJ1-4
V gene: TRBV6-5
CDR3 protein: CASSPSGLGEKLFF
CDR3 DNA: TGTGCCAGCAGTCCCTCGGGACTTGGTGAAAAACTGTTTTTT

clone size: NA
CDR3 length: 15
D gene: TRBD1
J gene: TRBJ1-2
V gene: TRBV5-1
CDR3 protein: CASSASGTGVYGYTF
CDR3 DNA: TGCGCCAGCAGCGCTTCCGGGACAGGGGTCTATGGCTACACCTTC

clone size: NA
CDR3 length: 16
D gene: TRBD1
J gene: TRBJ1-4
V gene: TRBV4-1
CDR3 protein: CASSKLMGQANEKLFF
CDR3 DNA: TGCGCCAGCAGTAAATTAATGGGACAGGCGAATGAAAAACTGTTTTTT

clone size: once
CDR3 length: 13
D gene: TRBD1
J gene: TRBJ1-1
V gene: TRBV3-1/TRBV3-2
CDR3 protein: CASSQAGTAEAFF
CDR3 DNA: TGTGCCAGCAGCCAAGCGGGGACAGCCGAAGCTTTCTTT

clone size: NA
CDR3 length: 13
D gene: NA
J gene: TRBJ1-1
V gene: TRBV15
CDR3 protein: CATSITRGTEAFF
CDR3 DNA: TGTGCCACCAGCATCACCAGAGGCACTGAAGCTTTCTTT

clone size: NA
CDR3 length: 11
D gene: NA
J gene: TRBJ2-7
V gene: TRBV6-1
CDR3 protein: CASSEWFDRYF
CDR3 DNA: TGTGCCAGCAGTGAATGGTTTGACAGGTACTTC